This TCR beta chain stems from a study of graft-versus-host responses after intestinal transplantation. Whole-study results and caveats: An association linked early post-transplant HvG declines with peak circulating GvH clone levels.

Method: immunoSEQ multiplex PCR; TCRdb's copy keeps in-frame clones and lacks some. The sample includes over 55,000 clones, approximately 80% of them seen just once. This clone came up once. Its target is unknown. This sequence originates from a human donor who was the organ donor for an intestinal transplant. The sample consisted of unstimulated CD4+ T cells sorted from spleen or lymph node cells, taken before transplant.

In DNA form, the CDR3 reads TGTGCCAGCAGCTCGATGACAGCCGGGGAGCTGTTTTTT. Protein: CASSSMTAGELFF. The chain has TRBV11-3 and TRBJ2-2; possibly TRBD1 for D (5 bases). Germline V gives CDR1 SGHNT, CDR2 YENEEA. This CDR3 contains 13 residues. Trimming took 4 bases from V and 6 from J, leaving 9 bases between them.